This TCR beta chain was documented in a study of monozygotic twins with inflammatory bowel disease. TCRdb reworked the 5' RACE reads into one entry per CDR3 protein, no DNA. This sample's table has 440,000 or so distinct CDR3 sequences. The CDR3 totals 14 residues. CDR1 is MNHNS, CDR2 SASEGT, per germline. Sequencing input: blood. The chain has TRBV6-1 and TRBJ2-7. The sequence was collected from a human donor with ulcerative colitis or Crohn's disease, or a healthy co-twin of an affected twin (not recorded which). The CDR3 reads CATRPYGRAYEQYF.